A single sample is the source of the 5 T cell receptor beta chains below, sequenced in a study of T cells in Graves' hyperthyroidism and ophthalmopathy (dated by TCRdb to the late 2010s). Library preparation employed multiplex PCR. This sample was sequenced with an Illumina HiSeq 2000. The TCR beta CDR3 regions were amplified from RNA transcripts. A first-round RT-PCR of the TCR CDR3 used the HTBI primer set with the Qiagen OneStep RT-PCR kit. The public reads were reanalyzed by TCRdb: fastp trimming at Q25, MiXCR alignment, in-frame beta chains only. Under each unique CDR3 protein, matching rows form one entry showing the most common genes and DNA. The sample table holds 550,000 to 600,000 distinct CDR3 sequences, of which approximately 15% were seen once. Roughly 7% of the sample is held by the ten biggest clonotypes. Specimen: blood. The source of these receptors is a woman under 30 with Graves' ophthalmopathy.

This clonotype appeared a few times. The J gene is TRBJ1-1, the V gene TRBV30, with D tentatively TRBD1 (5 bases). This CDR3 spans 12 amino acids. Trimming left V 4 bases short and J 1 base short, with 7 bases between. CDR1 is GTSNPN and CDR2 is SVGIG in the germline V gene (reference sequence). In DNA, the CDR3 is TGTGCCTGGAAGAGGGGGAACACTGAAGCTTTCTTT. As protein: CAWKRGNTEAFF.

V usage is TRBV5-1 and J usage is TRBJ2-7; the match to TRBD1 covers 8 bases. This CDR3 region has 15 residues. Per germline, CDR1 SGHRS and CDR2 YFSETQ. The junction had 8 bases not matched to a gene; V was cut back by 0 bases and J by 6 bases. The CDR3 reads CASSLVPQGESEQYF. The CDR3 DNA sequence: TGCGCCAGCAGCTTGGTCCCACAGGGGGAGAGCGAGCAGTACTTC.

The rearrangement joins TRBV5-4 to TRBJ1-4; 8 bases agree with TRBD1. CDR1 is SGHNT and CDR2 is YYREEE in the germline V gene (reference sequence). The CDR3 has 14 amino acids. J was trimmed by 7 bases and V by 4 bases; bases with no gene match: 6. This chain's CDR3 is CASSQGQAAEKLFF. CDR3 nucleotides: TGTGCCAGCAGCCAGGGACAGGCCGCTGAAAAACTGTTTTTT.

This clonotype was counted between two and nine times. The genes are TRBV6-1 and TRBJ2-2; 12 nucleotides line up with TRBD2. CDR1 and CDR2 (germline): MNHNS, SASEGT. This CDR3 comprises 16 residues. V was pared by 6 bases and J by 5 bases, with 7 bases of the junction left unmatched. The DNA of the CDR3 is TGTGCCAGCAGGACTAGCGGGAGTGGGAATACCGGGGAGCTGTTTTTT. Translated: CASRTSGSGNTGELFF.

The rearrangement joins TRBV15 to TRBJ1-1; 9 nucleotides line up with TRBD1. This CDR3 has 13 residues. V gave up 4 bases and J gave up 11 bases; unmatched junction bases: 8. Germline values: CDR1 LNHNV, CDR2 YYDKDF (reference sequence). The CDR3: CATSTTGGAEAFF. In DNA, the CDR3 is TGTGCCACCAGCACAACAGGGGGCGCGGAGGCTTTCTTT.